A single sample gave rise to the 5 T cell receptor beta chains below, sequenced in a study of blood T cells in healthy people across ages. For the second PCR, which ran for about 6 to 12 cycles, a sample-barcoded 5' primer and a J-beta primer mix were used. TCRdb used MiXCR to reprocess the 5' RACE reads, holding one entry per CDR3 protein. The sample has about 1.6 million distinct CDR3 sequences, roughly a third seen once. The sample consisted of blood. All receptors come from a woman aged 25 to 39 in good health.

At least ten counts were recorded for this clonotype. The gene calls are TRBV20-1 and TRBJ2-3, with 12 positions matching TRBD2. CDR3 length equals 18 residues. Germline CDR1 is DFQATT and CDR2 is SNEGSKA (reference sequence). V lost 6 bases to trimming and J lost 4 bases; unmatched junction nucleotides: 17. The CDR3 protein is CSASGLAGMMGSADTQYF. In DNA form, the CDR3 reads TGCAGTGCCTCCGGACTAGCGGGGATGATGGGTTCTGCAGATACGCAGTATTTT.

Only a few counts were recorded for this clonotype. The rearrangement joins TRBV12-3 or TRBV12-4 to TRBJ2-7, with D perhaps assigned TRBD1 or TRBD2 (5 bases each). V was clipped by 4 bases and J by 3 bases, with 10 bases between them. The CDR3 runs to 13 residues. CDR3 DNA sequence: TGTGCCAGCAGTTCCCGGGACCACTACGAGCAGTACTTC. Amino acid sequence: CASSSRDHYEQYF.

This clonotype was detected only a few times. The chain carries TRBV5-1 and TRBJ2-1; 7 bases line up with TRBD2. Germline V gives CDR1 SGHRS, CDR2 YFSETQ. This CDR3 region has 15 residues. The trim removed 0 bases at V and 8 bases at J, leaving 8 bases unmatched. CDR3 protein: CASSLAGGVGHEQFF. CDR3 in DNA: TGCGCCAGCAGCTTGGCGGGGGGAGTTGGCCATGAGCAGTTCTTC.

The chain has TRBV6-1 and TRBJ1-1, with 11 bases lining up with TRBD1. Germline CDR1 MNHNS, CDR2 SASEGT. The CDR3 sequence is 15 residues long. V shed 6 bases, J shed 8 bases, and the junction held 11 bases outside the gene matches. DNA for the CDR3: TGTGCCAGCAGCCCAGCTCGGACAGGGGGCGCAGAAGCTTTCTTT. Its translation: CASSPARTGGAEAFF.

This clonotype was picked up a small number of times. The chain uses TRBV5-1 and TRBJ2-3; D is uncertain. V lost 4 bases and J 2 bases, leaving 14 bases between the germline ends. The CDR3 runs 15 residues. The germline V gene encodes CDR1 SGHRS and CDR2 YFSETQ. Here the CDR3 reads CASSIPDGITDTQYF. The CDR3 DNA reads TGCGCCAGCAGCATCCCGGACGGAATCACAGATACGCAGTATTTT. Filled out from reference TRBV5-1 and TRBJ2-3, the complete variable domain reads KAGVTQTPRYLIKTRGQQVTLSCSPISGHRSVSWYQQTPGQGLQFLFEYFSETQRNKGNFPGRFSGRQFSNSRSEMNVSTLELGDSALYLCASSIPDGITDTQYFGPGTRLTVL.